This T cell receptor (beta chain) was identified in a study of T-cell reconstitution after alpha-beta-depleted transplantation in children listed by TCRdb under 2016. With regard to the full study: Using TCR repertoire profiling, the study followed T-cell immune reconstitution in a quantitative way in children after TCRalphabeta/CD19-depleted allogeneic hematopoietic cell transplantation. Study-wide conclusions, independent of this receptor: The apparently early alphabetaT-cell count recovery about two months after transplant was reportedly dependent on only several hundred rapidly expanded clones derived from non-depleted graft cells. In some patients, high TCRbeta diversity at day 60 was attributed to recipient T cells and intrathymic progenitors that had survived conditioning. Over the following months the frequencies of hyperexpanded clones went down, and after one year T-cell counts and TCRbeta diversity were mostly credited to newly produced T cells.

Germline trimming amounts to 10 bases on V and 2 bases on J, with 8 as the count of junction bases outside the gene matches. CDR1 ENHRY and CDR2 SYGVKD are derived from the germline V gene. CDR3 length: 14 amino acids, cysteine to phenylalanine. Of all the DNA, just the CDR3 is kept, 42 bases in frame from base 1. The library was made by PCR. The sample was run on an Illumina HiSeq 2500. To normalize quantification of the TCRbeta repertoire, the TCR libraries were built with molecular barcoding that relied on unique molecular identifiers. TCRdb reran the public reads through fastp at Q25 and MiXCR, keeping productive beta chains. Duplicate CDR3 protein sequences are folded into a single record with the most common DNA and genes. The sample table holds 610,000 or so distinct CDR3 sequences, of which around 27% were seen once. The ten largest clonotypes hold under 45% of the sample. This clonotype was seen at least ten times. Its antigen has not been determined. Base qualities are not at hand, and no much larger clone is one base apart.

The intended sense of this specimen's treatment or condition label: allogeneic hematopoietic cell transplantation with graft depleted of TCRalphabeta T cells and CD19 B cells. Transplant recipients were children who received TCRalphabeta/CD19-depleted allogeneic hematopoietic cell grafts. The TCR was taken from a boy younger than two with Wiskott-Aldrich syndrome, due to receive a stem cell transplant. The rearranged segments are TRBV10-3 and TRBJ2-3, with TRBD1 matching 8 junction bases. The starting material was PBMCs, obtained before TCRalphabeta/CD19-depleted stem cell transplant. The DNA sequence is TGTGCCACCTGGGGACAGGACTCCACAGATACGCAGTATTTT. The resulting protein is CATWGQDSTDTQYF.